This T cell receptor beta chain was retrieved from a study of PD-1 blockade in classical Hodgkin lymphoma. Every patient experienced relapse after autologous stem cell transplantation, and brentuximab vedotin exposure varied. Only in-frame clones appear in the TCRdb table, and some are missing; sequencing was by immunoSEQ multiplex PCR. The data hold tens of thousands of clones, with roughly 89% observed a single time. Germline V gene lookup returns CDR1 SNHLY and CDR2 FYNNEI. With 5 bases removed from V and 0 bases from J, the gap between germline ends came to 10 bases. This CDR3 contains 15 residues.

This sequence originates from a human donor with classical Hodgkin lymphoma. Sequencing was performed on peripheral blood mononuclear cells (PBMCs), taken before the second cycle of nivolumab. V is TRBV2 and J is TRBJ1-4; no clear D. CDR3 in amino acids: CASSWGRATNEKLFF. CDR3 coding DNA: TGTGCCAGCAGTTGGGGTCGAGCAACTAATGAAAAACTGTTTTTT.